Listed below are T cell receptor beta chains from one sample, sequenced in a study of blood T cell repertoires in COVID-19. The protocol was immunoSEQ multiplex PCR, while the TCRdb copy is restricted to in-frame clones and leaves out a portion. There are 200,000 to 250,000 clones in the sample; 90% occur only once, and about 1% lies in the top ten. Specimen: PBMCs or T cells enriched from blood (not recorded which). These receptors were obtained from a man aged 45-65 years who had been exposed to COVID-19. The conserved cysteine and the conserved F or W are not part of the CDR3 here.

J: TRBJ2-1
V: TRBV7-2
CDR3: ASSLAGALSYNEQF

J: TRBJ1-1
V: TRBV28
CDR3: ASRQGVGSTEAF

J: TRBJ1-1
V: TRBV27
CDR3: ASSPPGNEAF

J: TRBJ1-2
V: TRBV18
CDR3: ASSLSTAAYGYT

J: TRBJ1-2
V: TRBV3-1/TRBV3-2
CDR3: ASSQDFAGYGYT

J: TRBJ1-2
V: TRBV7-3
CDR3: ASTSYLRPQGGYT

J: TRBJ2-3
V: TRBV24-1
CDR3: ATSDYRGFGTDTQY

J: TRBJ1-5
V: TRBV19
CDR3: ASSIKGAFNQPQH

J: TRBJ2-3
V: TRBV7-9
CDR3: ASSKGTSGYTDTQY

J: TRBJ2-2
V: TRBV21-1
CDR3: ASSGRDRVKDPPNTGELF

J: TRBJ1-2
V: TRBV9
CDR3: ASSVSGQNWGYGYT

J: TRBJ2-1
V: TRBV5-1
CDR3: ASSLARQTLDNEQF

J: TRBJ2-1
V: TRBV5-1
CDR3: ASSYRVDNEQF

J: TRBJ1-5
V: TRBV21-1
CDR3: ATPVRCNQPQH

J: TRBJ1-2
V: TRBV19
CDR3: ASSRDRLQSSYGYT

J: TRBJ2-7
V: TRBV18
CDR3: ASSAGESYEQY

J: TRBJ1-6
V: TRBV21-1
CDR3: ASSKARSQIDGSSPLH

J: TRBJ2-1
V: TRBV7-2
CDR3: ASSPQRGEQF

J: TRBJ1-2
V: TRBV27
CDR3: ASSSKGGRAYNYGYT

J: TRBJ1-1
V: TRBV12-3/TRBV12-4
CDR3: ASSLMPLGAF

J: TRBJ1-6
V: TRBV18
CDR3: ASSRRTGEGNSPLH

J: TRBJ2-1
V: TRBV24-1
CDR3: ATSPTDKINEQF

J: TRBJ1-1
V: TRBV29-1
CDR3: SVDSRKGPLAEAF

J: TRBJ1-5
V: TRBV30
CDR3: AWSVLNQPQH

J: TRBJ2-7
V: TRBV18
CDR3: ASSHTGALTYEQY

J: TRBJ1-1
V: TRBV5-1
CDR3: ASSVTGWDTEAF

J: TRBJ1-4
V: TRBV6-5
CDR3: ASIRSRATNEKLF

J: TRBJ1-6
V: TRBV28
CDR3: ASSPTGGRSYNSPLH

J: TRBJ1-1
V: TRBV18
CDR3: ASSSPSGEAF

J: TRBJ1-5
V: TRBV18
CDR3: ASSRSTLTGPQPQH

J: TRBJ2-5
V: TRBV5-1
CDR3: ASSLGGSGQETQY

J: TRBJ1-2
V: TRBV5-8
CDR3: ASSLVGGYT

J: TRBJ2-3
V: TRBV30
CDR3: AWSTQLGSDTQY

J: TRBJ2-7
V: TRBV13
CDR3: ASSFAGQANEQY

J: TRBJ2-2
V: TRBV9
CDR3: ASSVDLAGGELF

J: TRBJ2-7
V: TRBV18
CDR3: ASSPRWEPSYEQY

J: TRBJ1-6
V: TRBV19
CDR3: ASSIPPGSPLH

J: TRBJ2-3
V: TRBV5-1
CDR3: ASSGGQYSTDTQY

J: TRBJ2-5
V: TRBV19
CDR3: ASSPHKLQGLRGPTQY

J: TRBJ1-1
V: TRBV29-1
CDR3: STFDTRGTEAF

J: TRBJ2-1
V: TRBV2
CDR3: ASSGGRYNEQF

J: TRBJ1-4
V: TRBV30
CDR3: AWSHQGTEKLF

J: TRBJ2-7
V: TRBV28
CDR3: ASIGPLPHEQY

J: TRBJ2-5
V: TRBV4-1
CDR3: ASSPGDSQETQY

J: TRBJ2-3
V: TRBV11-3
CDR3: ASSPRDRDDEGLRDTQY

J: TRBJ1-2
V: TRBV10-3
CDR3: ATREPDRANYGYT

J: TRBJ1-5
V: TRBV4-1
CDR3: ASSQAAGTENQPQH

J: TRBJ1-2
V: TRBV28
CDR3: ASRTTGGGLVYGYT

J: TRBJ1-3
V: TRBV9
CDR3: ASSVEVRAGNTIY

J: TRBJ1-2
V: TRBV25-1
CDR3: ASSERGLQGLFNYGYT

J: TRBJ1-1
V: TRBV28
CDR3: ASSRPQGQIAFEAF

J: TRBJ1-1
V: TRBV6-5
CDR3: ASSLAYGRTEAF

J: TRBJ2-7
V: TRBV7-9
CDR3: ASSWDRETDEQY

J: TRBJ2-3
V: TRBV4-2
CDR3: ASSGTSTDTQY

J: TRBJ1-5
V: TRBV5-5
CDR3: ASSLGSGVSNQPQH

J: TRBJ2-1
V: TRBV7-9
CDR3: ASSFAGRYNEQF

J: TRBJ2-1
V: TRBV5-8
CDR3: ASSLGRVVNEQF

J: TRBJ1-1
V: TRBV28
CDR3: ASSPGIYTEAF

J: TRBJ2-3
V: TRBV6-5
CDR3: ASSPGQLFTDTQY